This TCR beta chain was profiled in a study of breast tumors, draining lymph nodes, adjacent tissues (dated by TCRdb to 2016 to 2017). Study-wide context: TCR beta repertoires were compared across tumor, adjacent nontumor tissue and axillary lymph nodes obtained from breast cancer patients. The study was designed to assess the relationships and possible T-cell exchange between tumor, surrounding tissue and draining lymph node repertoires in human breast cancer.

Lymph node samples came from the axillary draining lymph nodes of breast cancer patients. With respect to this clonotype: It lacks a known antigen. As the CDR3 is not closed by the conserved phenylalanine or tryptophan, this likely results from a read error.

Broader findings and caveats from the paper: In luminal-like breast cancer, tumor and nontumor tissue repertoires resembled each other significantly more than in basal-like breast cancer. The data were considered consistent with most tumor T cells being derived from the lymph node and subsequently expanding within tumor tissue. Tumors showed preferential V and J gene usage, and their T-cell repertoire diversity fell below that of lymph nodes yet above that of nontumor tissue. The study presented the conclusion that tumor T cells originate in lymph nodes as consistent with a hypothesis, not as something directly demonstrated.

The sequencing machine was an Illumina HiSeq 2000. TCR beta chain libraries were generated by multiplex PCR amplification. The amplified TCR beta chain products were analyzed by high-throughput sequencing. Clones were called with MiXCR by TCRdb after fastp trimmed the public reads at Q25, and only in-frame beta chains were retained. Rows with one shared CDR3 protein collapse into an entry with the most common genes and DNA. Across this sample there are some 85,000 distinct CDR3 sequences, with more than 25% seen only once. About 8% of the sample comes from the top ten. This TCR was sampled from a female donor with breast cancer. Some clones in this sample may be carry-over from other donors' samples. The sequenced sample was axillary lymph node tissue.

The nucleotide sequence is TGCGCCGGCAGCGTCGGACAGAATTCACCCCTCCACTCT. Translation gives CAGSVGQNSPLHS. The receptor chain draws on TRBV5-1 and TRBJ1-6, with a tentative D gene TRBD1 over 6 matching bases. The CDR3 region is 13 residues in length, termini included. The sequence is cut down to CDR3 DNA, 39 bases in frame from base 1. Via the germline V gene, CDR1 is SGHRS and CDR2 YFSETQ.